Sequencing of this TCR beta chain was carried out in a study of blood T cell repertoires in COVID-19. TCRdb's table, derived via immunoSEQ multiplex PCR, lists solely in-frame clones and lacks some. The sample includes around 100,000 clones, roughly 84% seen only once; the top ten take approximately 12%. CDR1 and CDR2 (germline): SNHLY, FYNNEI. The CDR3 extends over 14 amino acids. V lost 6 bases to trimming and J lost 3 bases; unmatched junction nucleotides: 4. This TCR derives from a human donor in a cohort sampled during active or convalescent COVID-19. Sequences were obtained from peripheral blood. This chain joins TRBV2 and TRBJ1-4, with 7 bases identical to TRBD1. CDR3: CASRTGTANEKLFF. The CDR3, as DNA: TGTGCCAGCAGAACCGGGACAGCTAATGAAAAACTGTTTTTT.